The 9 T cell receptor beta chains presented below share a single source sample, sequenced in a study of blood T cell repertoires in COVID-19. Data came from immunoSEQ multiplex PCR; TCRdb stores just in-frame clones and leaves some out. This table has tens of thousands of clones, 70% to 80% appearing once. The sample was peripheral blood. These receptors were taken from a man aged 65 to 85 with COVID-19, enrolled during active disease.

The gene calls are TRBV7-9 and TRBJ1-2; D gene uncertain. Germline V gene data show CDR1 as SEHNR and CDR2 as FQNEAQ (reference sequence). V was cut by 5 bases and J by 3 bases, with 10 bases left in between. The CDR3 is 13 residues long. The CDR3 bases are TGTGCCAGCAGCGAATCCGCGTACTATGGCTACACCTTC. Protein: CASSESAYYGYTF.

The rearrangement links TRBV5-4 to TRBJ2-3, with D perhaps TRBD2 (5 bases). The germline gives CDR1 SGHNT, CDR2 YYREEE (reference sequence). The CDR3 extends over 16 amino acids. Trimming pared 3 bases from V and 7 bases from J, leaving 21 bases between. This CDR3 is CASSSDIWAGVNTQYF. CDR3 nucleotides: TGTGCCAGCAGCTCAGACATCTGGGCCGGGGTCAATACGCAGTATTTT. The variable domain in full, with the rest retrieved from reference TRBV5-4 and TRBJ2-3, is ETGVTQSPTHLIKTRGQQVTLRCSSQSGHNTVSWYQQALGQGPQFIFQYYREEENGRGNFPPRFSGLQFPNYSSELNVNALELDDSALYLCASSSDIWAGVNTQYFGPGTRLTVL.

In nucleotides, the CDR3 is TGCGCCAGCAGCCCGACAGAATCGAACACCGGGGAGCTGTTTTTT. It specifies CASSPTESNTGELFF. V and J are TRBV4-1 and TRBJ2-2, with a weak D call TRBD1 (5 bases). Trimming stripped 4 bases from V and 0 bases from J, with 9 bases between. The CDR3 totals 15 residues. The germline CDR1 and CDR2 sequences are MGHRA and YSYEKL.

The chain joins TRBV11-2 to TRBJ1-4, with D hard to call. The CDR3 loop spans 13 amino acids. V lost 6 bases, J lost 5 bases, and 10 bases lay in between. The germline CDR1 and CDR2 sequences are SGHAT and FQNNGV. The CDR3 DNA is TGTGCCAGCAGTGCCGAGTGGAATGAAAAACTGTTTTTT. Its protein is CASSAEWNEKLFF.

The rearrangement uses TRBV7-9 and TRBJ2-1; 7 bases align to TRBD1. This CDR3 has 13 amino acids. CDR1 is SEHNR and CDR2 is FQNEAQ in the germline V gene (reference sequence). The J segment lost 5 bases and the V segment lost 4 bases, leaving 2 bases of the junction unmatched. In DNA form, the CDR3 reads TGTGCCAGCAGCTCCGGACAGGACAATGAGCAGTTCTTC. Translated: CASSSGQDNEQFF.

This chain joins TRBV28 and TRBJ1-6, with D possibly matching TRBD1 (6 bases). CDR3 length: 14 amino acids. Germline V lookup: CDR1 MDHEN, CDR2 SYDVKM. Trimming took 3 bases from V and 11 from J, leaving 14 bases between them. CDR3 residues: CASSFGPQGTPLHF. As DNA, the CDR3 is TGTGCCAGCAGTTTTGGGCCCCAGGGGACACCCCTCCACTTT.

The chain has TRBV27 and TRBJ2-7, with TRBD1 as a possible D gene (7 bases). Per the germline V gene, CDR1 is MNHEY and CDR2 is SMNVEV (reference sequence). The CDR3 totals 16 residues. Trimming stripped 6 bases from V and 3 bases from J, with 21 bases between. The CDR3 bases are TGTGCCAGCAGAGGGACTGGGGGACAGACCATCTACGAGCAGTACTTC. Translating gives CASRGTGGQTIYEQYF.

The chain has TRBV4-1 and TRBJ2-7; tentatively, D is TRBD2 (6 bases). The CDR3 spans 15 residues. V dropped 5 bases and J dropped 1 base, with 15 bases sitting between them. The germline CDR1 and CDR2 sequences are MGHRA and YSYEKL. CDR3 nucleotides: TGCGCCAGCAGCTTTAGACTAGTAGGGTCCTACGAGCAGTACTTC. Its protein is CASSFRLVGSYEQYF.

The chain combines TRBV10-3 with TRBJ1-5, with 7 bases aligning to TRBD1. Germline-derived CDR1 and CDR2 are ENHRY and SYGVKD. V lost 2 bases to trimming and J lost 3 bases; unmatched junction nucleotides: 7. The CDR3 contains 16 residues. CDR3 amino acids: CAISERGTEFNQPQHF. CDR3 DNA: TGTGCCATCAGTGAGAGAGGGACAGAGTTCAATCAGCCCCAGCATTTT.